This entry lists 15 T cell receptor beta chains sequenced from one sample in a study of blood T cell repertoires in COVID-19. Method: immunoSEQ multiplex PCR; TCRdb's copy keeps in-frame clones and lacks some. The repertoire includes some 140,000 clones, roughly nine tenths of them detected once, and around 0.55% sits in the top ten. Source material: peripheral blood. All receptors derive from a man aged 50-60 years with acute or convalescent COVID-19.

This chain's CDR3 is CASSPPANYGYTF. CDR3 nucleotides: TGTGCCAGCTCACCACCGGCCAACTATGGCTACACCTTC. The rearrangement joins TRBV18 to TRBJ1-2; D is unresolved. The V and J ends lost 0 bases and 2 bases respectively, with 4 bases between them. The germline V gene encodes CDR1 KGHSH and CDR2 LQKENI. This CDR3 contains 13 residues.

The genes are TRBV7-9 and TRBJ2-3; 10 positions agree with TRBD2. Trimming at V came to 3 bases and at J to 1 base, leaving 10 bases not matched to a gene. Germline V lookup: CDR1 SEHNR, CDR2 FQNEAQ (reference sequence). The CDR3 loop spans 18 amino acids. The CDR3 DNA follows: TGTGCCAGCAGCTTTCGCCCCACCCTAGCGGGGGGCACAGATACGCAGTATTTT. This encodes CASSFRPTLAGGTDTQYF.

The CDR3 DNA follows: TGTGCCAGCAGCTTAGCGAGCGGGAGGGGTAGAGAGCAGTACTTC. Translated: CASSLASGRGREQYF. The chain recombines TRBV11-2 with TRBJ2-7, with 10 bases identical to TRBD2. In germline, CDR1 is SGHAT, CDR2 FQNNGV. With V trimmed by 1 base and J by 7 bases, 7 bases remained unmatched. The CDR3 consists of 15 residues.

The chain has TRBV30 and TRBJ2-6; maybe TRBD2 (5 bases). The CDR3 is 16 amino acids. CDR1 and CDR2 from the germline V gene are GTSNPN and SVGIG (reference sequence). Trimming pared 0 bases from V and 0 bases from J, leaving 9 bases between. This CDR3 is CAWSVRGNSGANVLTF. As DNA, the CDR3 is TGTGCCTGGAGTGTAAGAGGGAACTCTGGGGCCAACGTCCTGACTTTC.

This clone was detected only once. The CDR3 is CASSLKGVNTEAFF. In DNA, the CDR3 is TGTGCCAGCAGCTTGAAGGGGGTGAACACTGAAGCTTTCTTT. V usage is TRBV5-4 and J usage is TRBJ1-1; D may be TRBD1 (6 bases). The CDR3 contains 14 residues. Germline lookup yields CDR1 SGHNT and CDR2 YYREEE (reference sequence). V was cut by 1 base and J by 0 bases, with 7 bases left in between.

This chain links TRBV24-1 with TRBJ2-2, with D possibly being TRBD2 (6 bases). The germline V gene encodes CDR1 KGHDR and CDR2 SFDVKD. V was clipped by 9 bases and J by 5 bases, with 18 bases between them. The CDR3 contains 15 residues. The CDR3 is CATQGGSGGTGELFF. CDR3 sequence (DNA): TGTGCCACCCAGGGTGGTAGCGGAGGTACCGGGGAGCTGTTTTTT.

This chain uses TRBV6-1 with TRBJ2-7; perhaps TRBD1 as D (6 bases). The CDR3 runs to 15 residues. Germline-derived CDR1 and CDR2 are MNHNS and SASEGT. Trimming shortened V by 1 base and J by 2 bases, and 12 bases separated the two germline ends. The CDR3 nucleotides read TGTGCCAGCAGTGAAGGTTGGGACATAGCCTACGAGCAGTACGTC. Amino acids: CASSEGWDIAYEQYV.

This clone was observed once. The chain combines TRBV27 with TRBJ2-7, with 9 bases aligning to TRBD1. With V trimmed by 6 bases and J by 4 bases, 4 bases remained unmatched. Germline V CDR1 and CDR2: MNHEY, SMNVEV (reference sequence). The CDR3 contains 13 residues. This chain's CDR3 is CASRAQGAYEQYF. The CDR3 DNA reads TGTGCCAGCAGAGCACAGGGGGCATACGAGCAGTACTTC.

V is TRBV5-1 and J is TRBJ2-2; D ambiguous. The CDR3 extends over 17 amino acids. V lost 4 bases, J lost 1 base, and 17 bases lay in between. Looked up from germline, CDR1 is SGHRS and CDR2 is YFSETQ. The CDR3 region has the DNA TGCGCCAGCAGCGTCCAACCTGCCGGCGGGAACACCGGGGAGCTGTTTTTT. It translates to CASSVQPAGGNTGELFF.

The chain joins TRBV29-1 to TRBJ2-1; D ambiguous. Germline lookup yields CDR1 SQVTM and CDR2 ANQGSEA. Trimming removed 3 bases at V and 4 bases at J, with 4 bases between. This CDR3 is built from 11 residues. The chain's CDR3 is CSVDRYNEQFF. Here the CDR3 DNA reads TGCAGCGTTGACAGATACAATGAGCAGTTCTTC.

This clone was detected only once. The chain uses TRBV24-1 and TRBJ2-2, with no clear D. The CDR3 is 14 residues long. With 0 bases removed from V and 3 bases from J, the gap between germline ends came to 4 bases. Germline values: CDR1 KGHDR, CDR2 SFDVKD. The CDR3 here is CATSDLRDTGELFF. The CDR3 bases are TGTGCCACCAGTGATTTGAGAGACACCGGGGAGCTGTTTTTT.

The genes are TRBV24-1 and TRBJ1-5; the match to TRBD1 covers 7 bases. V lost 3 bases, J lost 2 bases, and 6 bases stayed unmatched. This CDR3 contains 16 residues. Germline CDR1 KGHDR, CDR2 SFDVKD. The CDR3, as DNA: TGTGCCACCAGTGATCAACGGACAGGAGGCAATCAGCCCCAGCATTTT. Protein sequence: CATSDQRTGGNQPQHF.

CDR3 loop: CASSVRTTGEQFF. The CDR3 DNA sequence: TGTGCCAGCAGCGTGAGGACTACCGGGGAGCAGTTCTTC. This chain connects TRBV28 to TRBJ2-1; D might be TRBD2 (6 bases). This CDR3 region has 13 residues. The V gene lost 6 bases and the J gene lost 10 bases, with 16 bases spanning the gap. Germline V gene sequence: CDR1 MDHEN, CDR2 SYDVKM.

The chain links TRBV18 to TRBJ1-1; 7 bases map to TRBD1. CDR1 is KGHSH and CDR2 is LQKENI in the germline V gene. CDR3 length equals 14 residues. Trimming removed 5 bases from V and 4 bases from J; junction bases left unmatched: 7. The CDR3 bases are TGTGCCAGCTCAAGACAGGGCAAGGGCACTGAAGCTTTCTTT. Translated: CASSRQGKGTEAFF.

V gene TRBV10-3 combines with J gene TRBJ1-3; tentatively, D is TRBD1 (6 bases). V dropped 6 bases and J dropped 0 bases, with 12 bases sitting between them. This CDR3 region has 15 residues. Germline V gene lookup returns CDR1 ENHRY and CDR2 SYGVKD. As DNA, the CDR3 is TGTGCCATCAGCGACGCAGGGGTCTCTGGAAACACCATATATTTT. Encoded protein: CAISDAGVSGNTIYF.